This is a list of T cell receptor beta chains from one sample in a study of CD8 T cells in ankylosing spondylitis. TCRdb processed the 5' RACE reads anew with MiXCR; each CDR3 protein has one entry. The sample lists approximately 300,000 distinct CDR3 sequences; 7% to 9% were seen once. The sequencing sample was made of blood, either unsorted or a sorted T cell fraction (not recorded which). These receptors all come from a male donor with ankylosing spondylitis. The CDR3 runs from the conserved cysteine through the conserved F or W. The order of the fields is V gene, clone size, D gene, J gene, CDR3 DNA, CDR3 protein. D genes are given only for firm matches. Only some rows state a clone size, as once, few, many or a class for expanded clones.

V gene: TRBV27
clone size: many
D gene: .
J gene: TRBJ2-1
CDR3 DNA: TGTGCCAGCAGTTTTGACTGGAGCTCCTACAATGAGCAGTTCTTC
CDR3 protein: CASSFDWSSYNEQFF

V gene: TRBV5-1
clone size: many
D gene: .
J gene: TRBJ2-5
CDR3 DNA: TGCGCCAGCAGCCCGGATGCTTACCAAGAGACCCAGTACTTC
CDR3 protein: CASSPDAYQETQYF

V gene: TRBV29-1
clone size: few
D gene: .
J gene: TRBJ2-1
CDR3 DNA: TGCAGCGTTGAAATCCCTAACAATGAGCAGTTCTTC
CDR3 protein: CSVEIPNNEQFF

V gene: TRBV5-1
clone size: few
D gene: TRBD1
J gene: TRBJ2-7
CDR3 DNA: TGCGCCAGCAGCAGGGGACAGGACTCCTACGAGCAGTACTTC
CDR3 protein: CASSRGQDSYEQYF

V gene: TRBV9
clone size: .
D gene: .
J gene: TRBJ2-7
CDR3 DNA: TGTGCCAGCAGCGTAGACGTGGGAGGCCCCTACGAGCAGTACTTC
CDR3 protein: CASSVDVGGPYEQYF

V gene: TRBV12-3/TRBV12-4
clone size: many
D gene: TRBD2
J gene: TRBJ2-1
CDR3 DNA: TGTGCCAGCACGTGGACTAGCGGGAGCAATGAGCAGTTCTTC
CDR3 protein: CASTWTSGSNEQFF

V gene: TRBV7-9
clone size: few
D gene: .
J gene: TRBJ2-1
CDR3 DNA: TGTGCCAGCAGCTTAATCAGCGAGGCGGGACGTCCCCCTGAGCAGTTCTTC
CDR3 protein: CASSLISEAGRPPEQFF

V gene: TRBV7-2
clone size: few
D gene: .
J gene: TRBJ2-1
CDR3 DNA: TGTGCCAGCAGATCCGGGGGCGTCATCAATGAGCAGTTCTTC
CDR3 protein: CASRSGGVINEQFF

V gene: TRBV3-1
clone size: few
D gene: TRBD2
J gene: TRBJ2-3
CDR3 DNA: TGTGCCAGCAGCCCAACCCAGCGGGAGGGCCTGGATACGCAGTATTTT
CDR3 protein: CASSPTQREGLDTQYF

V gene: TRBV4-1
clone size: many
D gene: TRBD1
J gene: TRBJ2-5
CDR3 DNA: TGCGCCAGCAGCCAAGGGACGCGGACAGGGCTACAAGAGACCCAGTACTTC
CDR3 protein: CASSQGTRTGLQETQYF

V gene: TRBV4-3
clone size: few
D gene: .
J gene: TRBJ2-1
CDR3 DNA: TGCGCCAGCAGCCAAGAACTCCCGGGACCGGCATACAATGAGCAGTTCTTC
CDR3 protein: CASSQELPGPAYNEQFF

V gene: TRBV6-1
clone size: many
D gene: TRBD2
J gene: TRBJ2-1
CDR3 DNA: TGTGCCAGCAGAACACATATAGCGGGAATGGCCTACAATGAGCAGTTCTTC
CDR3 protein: CASRTHIAGMAYNEQFF

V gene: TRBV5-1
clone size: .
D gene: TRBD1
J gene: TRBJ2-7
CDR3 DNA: TGCGCCAGCAGCTCCTCAGGGGGCGGGTACGAGCAGTACTTC
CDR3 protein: CASSSSGGGYEQYF

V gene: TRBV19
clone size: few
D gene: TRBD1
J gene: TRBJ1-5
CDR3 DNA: TGTGCCAGTGCTGAGCTAAGACAGGGCTCTCAGCCCCAGCATTTT
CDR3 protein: CASAELRQGSQPQHF

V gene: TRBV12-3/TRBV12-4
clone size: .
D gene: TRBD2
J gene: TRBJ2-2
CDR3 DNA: TGTGCCAGCACCCGGGGGGGGGCGAACACCGGGGAGCTGTTTTTT
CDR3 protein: CASTRGGANTGELFF

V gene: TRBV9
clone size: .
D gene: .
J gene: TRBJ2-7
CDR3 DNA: TGTGCCAGCAGCCCAAGCGAGGGGCCCTCCTACGAGCAGTACTTC
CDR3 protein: CASSPSEGPSYEQYF

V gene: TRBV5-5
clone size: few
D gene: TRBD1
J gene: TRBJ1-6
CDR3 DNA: TGTGCGACCACAGGGGGAGTAGGCTATAATTCACCCCTCCACTTT
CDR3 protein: CATTGGVGYNSPLHF

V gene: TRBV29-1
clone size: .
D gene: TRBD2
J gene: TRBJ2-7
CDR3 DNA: TGCAGCGTTGCTCGACTAGCGGGAGCGGAGCAGTACTTC
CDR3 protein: CSVARLAGAEQYF

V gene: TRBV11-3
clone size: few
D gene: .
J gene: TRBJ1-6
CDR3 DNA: TGTGCCAGCAGCTTAGTATCAAGCAGCGAAGATTCACCCCTCCACTTT
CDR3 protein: CASSLVSSSEDSPLHF

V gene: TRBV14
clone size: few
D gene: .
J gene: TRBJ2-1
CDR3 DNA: TGTGCCAGCAGCCACCCCTCGGGGCCCTATTTCAATGAGCAGTTCTTC
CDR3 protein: CASSHPSGPYFNEQFF

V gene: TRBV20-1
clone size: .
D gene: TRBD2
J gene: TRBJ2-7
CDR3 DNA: TGCAGTGCTAGATCCGGACTAGCGGGAGTCAACGAGCAGTACTTC
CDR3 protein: CSARSGLAGVNEQYF

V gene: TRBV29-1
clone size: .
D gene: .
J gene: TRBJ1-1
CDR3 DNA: TGCAGCGTGGCCCCGAGGGGCGTAGGTGAAGCTTTCTTT
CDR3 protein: CSVAPRGVGEAFF

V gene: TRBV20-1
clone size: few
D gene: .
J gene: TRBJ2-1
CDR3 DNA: TGCAGTGTCAGCGGAGCTACCCGCAGTGAGCAGTTCTTC
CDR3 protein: CSVSGATRSEQFF

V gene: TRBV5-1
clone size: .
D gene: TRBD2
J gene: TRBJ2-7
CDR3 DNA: TGCGCCAGCAGCACGGGACTAGCGGGAGGCCTCGAGCAGTACTTC
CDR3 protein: CASSTGLAGGLEQYF

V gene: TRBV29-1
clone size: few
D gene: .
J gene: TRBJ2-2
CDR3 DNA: TGCAGCGTTCTCACGGGAGTCGCTACCGGGGAGCTGTTTTTT
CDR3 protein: CSVLTGVATGELFF

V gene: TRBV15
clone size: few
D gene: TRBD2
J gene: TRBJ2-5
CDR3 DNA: TGTGCCACCAGCAGAGCGGGTCTAGCGGGACGAGAGACCCAGTACTTC
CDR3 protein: CATSRAGLAGRETQYF

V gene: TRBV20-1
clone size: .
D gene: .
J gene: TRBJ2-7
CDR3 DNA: TGCAGTGCTTTGGGACTGAGGCACGAGCAGTACTTC
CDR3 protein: CSALGLRHEQYF

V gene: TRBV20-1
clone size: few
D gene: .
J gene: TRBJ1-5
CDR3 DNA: TGCAGTGCTGCCGGGACGCGGAATCAGCCCCAGCATTTT
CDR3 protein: CSAAGTRNQPQHF

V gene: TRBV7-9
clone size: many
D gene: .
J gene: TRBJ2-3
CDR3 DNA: TGTGCCAGCAGCCCCCTCAGGAGTCCCACGGCTGATACGCAGTATTTT
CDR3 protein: CASSPLRSPTADTQYF

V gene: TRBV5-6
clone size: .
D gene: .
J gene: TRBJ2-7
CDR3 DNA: TGTGCCAGCAGCCCAAGAGGGTCTGGGGGTACCTACGAGCAGTACTTC
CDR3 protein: CASSPRGSGGTYEQYF

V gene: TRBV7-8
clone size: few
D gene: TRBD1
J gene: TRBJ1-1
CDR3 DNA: TGTGCCAGCAGCACGACAGGGGGGGGCCCAAACACTGAAGCTTTCTTT
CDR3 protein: CASSTTGGGPNTEAFF

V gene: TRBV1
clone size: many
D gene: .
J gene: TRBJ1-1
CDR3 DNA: TGCACCAGCAGCCAAGAGGGACTGGTGAACACTGAAGCTTTCTTT
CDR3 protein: CTSSQEGLVNTEAFF

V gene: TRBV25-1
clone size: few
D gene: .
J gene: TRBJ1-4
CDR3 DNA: TGTGCCAGCAGTGAATGGGCAGGGAGGAGTGAAAAACTGTTTTTT
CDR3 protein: CASSEWAGRSEKLFF

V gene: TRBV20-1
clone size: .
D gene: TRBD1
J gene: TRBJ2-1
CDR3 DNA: TGCAGTGCTAGAGGACAGGGGGATGAGCAGTTCTTC
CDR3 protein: CSARGQGDEQFF

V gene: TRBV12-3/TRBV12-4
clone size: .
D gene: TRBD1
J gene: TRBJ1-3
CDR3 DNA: TGTGCCAGCAGTACCGGGACAGGGATAGGAAACACCATATATTTT
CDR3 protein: CASSTGTGIGNTIYF

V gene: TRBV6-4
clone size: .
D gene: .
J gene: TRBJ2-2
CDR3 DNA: TGTGCCAGCAGTGAGGTCGGAGGTGCCGGGGAGCTGTTTTTT
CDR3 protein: CASSEVGGAGELFF

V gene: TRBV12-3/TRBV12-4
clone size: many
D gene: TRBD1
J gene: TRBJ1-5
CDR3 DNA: TGTGCCAGCAGCCATGGACAGGACAATCAGCCCCAGCATTTT
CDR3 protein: CASSHGQDNQPQHF

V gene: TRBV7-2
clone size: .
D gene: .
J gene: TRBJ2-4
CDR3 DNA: TGTGCCAGCAGCTCTCGGAGGGACGGGACGAACATTCAGTACTTC
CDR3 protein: CASSSRRDGTNIQYF

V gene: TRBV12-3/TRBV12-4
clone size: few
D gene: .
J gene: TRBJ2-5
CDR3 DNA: TGTGCCAGCAGTTTTAAAACTGAGACCCAGTACTTC
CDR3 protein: CASSFKTETQYF

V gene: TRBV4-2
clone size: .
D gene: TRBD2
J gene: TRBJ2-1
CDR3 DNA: TGTGCCAGCAGCCAAGGGGCTAGCGGGCTCGATGAGCAGTTCTTC
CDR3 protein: CASSQGASGLDEQFF

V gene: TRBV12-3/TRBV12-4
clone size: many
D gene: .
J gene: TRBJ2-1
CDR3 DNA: TGTGCCAGCAGTTTAGAATGGGAAGGTAGCTCCTACAATGAGCAGTTCTTC
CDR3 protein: CASSLEWEGSSYNEQFF

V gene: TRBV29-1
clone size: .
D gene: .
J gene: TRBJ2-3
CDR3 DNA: TGCAGCGTTAACACAGATACGCAGTATTTT
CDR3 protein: CSVNTDTQYF

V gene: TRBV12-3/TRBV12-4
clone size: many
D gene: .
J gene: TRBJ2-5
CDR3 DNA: TGTGCCAGCAGTTTACCGGGGCGTCGGGAGACCCAGTACTTC
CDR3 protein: CASSLPGRRETQYF

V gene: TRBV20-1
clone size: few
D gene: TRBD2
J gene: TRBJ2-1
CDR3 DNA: TGCAGTGCTAGAGATCGCAGCGGGAGGGCCAGGGAGCAGTTCTTC
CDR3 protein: CSARDRSGRAREQFF

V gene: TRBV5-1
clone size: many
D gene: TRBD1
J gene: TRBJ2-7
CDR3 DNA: TGCGCCAGCAGCTTGGGGGACAGGGTCACCTACGAGCAGTACTTC
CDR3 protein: CASSLGDRVTYEQYF

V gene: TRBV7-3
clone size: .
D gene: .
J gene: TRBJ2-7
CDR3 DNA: TGTGCCAGCAGCACAGGGAGGCACCTGTACTTC
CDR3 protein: CASSTGRHLYF

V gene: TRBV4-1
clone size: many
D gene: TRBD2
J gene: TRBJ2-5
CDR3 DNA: TGCGCCAGCAGCCAATCCACAGGGACTAGCGGGGACCAAGAGACCCAGTACTTC
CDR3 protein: CASSQSTGTSGDQETQYF

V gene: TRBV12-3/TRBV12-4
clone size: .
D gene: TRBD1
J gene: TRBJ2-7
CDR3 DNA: TGTGCCAGCAGTCAACAGATGGGACAGGGTTCCGAGCAGTACTTC
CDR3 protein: CASSQQMGQGSEQYF

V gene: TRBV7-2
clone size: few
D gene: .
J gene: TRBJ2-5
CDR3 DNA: TGTGCCAGCAGCGTTCGGGGATTCCAAGAGACCCAGTACTTC
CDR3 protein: CASSVRGFQETQYF

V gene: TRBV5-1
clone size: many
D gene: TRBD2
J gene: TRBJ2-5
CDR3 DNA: TGCGCCAGCAGCTTTCTAGCGGGAGATATAAAGACCCAGTACTTC
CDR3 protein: CASSFLAGDIKTQYF

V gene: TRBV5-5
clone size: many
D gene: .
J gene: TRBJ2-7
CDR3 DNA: TGTGCCAGCAGTCCTGGACCGGAGAGCTCCTACGAGCAGTACTTC
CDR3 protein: CASSPGPESSYEQYF

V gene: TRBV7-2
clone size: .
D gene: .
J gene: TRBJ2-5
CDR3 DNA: TGTGCCAGCGGCGTAGGGGGAGCACAAGAGACCCAGTACTTC
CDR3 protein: CASGVGGAQETQYF

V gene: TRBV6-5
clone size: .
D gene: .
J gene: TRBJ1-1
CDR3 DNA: TGTGCCAGCAGTTACTCGAGCGGCAGGGGAACTGAAGCTTTCTTT
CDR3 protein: CASSYSSGRGTEAFF

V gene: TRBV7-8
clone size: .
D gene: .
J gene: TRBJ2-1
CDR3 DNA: TGTGCCAGCAGCTTAAGTATAGCGACCGGGAGCTCCTACAATGAGCAGTTCTTC
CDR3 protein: CASSLSIATGSSYNEQFF

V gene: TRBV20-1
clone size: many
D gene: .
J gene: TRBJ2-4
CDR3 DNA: TGCAGTGCTAGGGACAGTGGACTAGCCAAAAACATTCAGTACTTC
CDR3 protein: CSARDSGLAKNIQYF

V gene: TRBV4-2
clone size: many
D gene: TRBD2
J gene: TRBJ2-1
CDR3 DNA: TGTGCCAGCAGCCCTTTAGGGTCTAGCGGGAGGGCCTTTGATGAGCAGTTCTTC
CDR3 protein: CASSPLGSSGRAFDEQFF

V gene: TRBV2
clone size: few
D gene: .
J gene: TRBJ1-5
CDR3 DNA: TGTGCCAGCAGTGTTTGGCAGGGGAATCAGCCCCAGCATTTT
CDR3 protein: CASSVWQGNQPQHF